This TCR beta chain was recovered during a study of blood T cell repertoires in COVID-19. Only in-frame clones appear in the TCRdb table, and some are missing; sequencing was by immunoSEQ multiplex PCR. Counted here are about 52,000 clones, around 81% occurring once; the ten biggest clones make up approximately 27%. CDR1 is SNHLY and CDR2 is FYNNEI in the germline V gene. CDR3 length equals 14 residues. For this clone: The junction departs from germline at one end; a sequencing error may be responsible.

Seattle-derived patients entered the study during active infection and were followed longitudinally. This rearrangement joins TRBV2 to TRBJ1-6; a possible D gene is TRBD1 (6 bases). This TCR was sampled from a woman of 80 years or more with COVID-19, enrolled during active disease. Sequenced sample: peripheral blood. Here the CDR3 DNA reads TGTGCCAGCATGGACAGTTTTCATAATTCCCCCCTCCACTTT. This translates into CASMDSFHNSPLHF.